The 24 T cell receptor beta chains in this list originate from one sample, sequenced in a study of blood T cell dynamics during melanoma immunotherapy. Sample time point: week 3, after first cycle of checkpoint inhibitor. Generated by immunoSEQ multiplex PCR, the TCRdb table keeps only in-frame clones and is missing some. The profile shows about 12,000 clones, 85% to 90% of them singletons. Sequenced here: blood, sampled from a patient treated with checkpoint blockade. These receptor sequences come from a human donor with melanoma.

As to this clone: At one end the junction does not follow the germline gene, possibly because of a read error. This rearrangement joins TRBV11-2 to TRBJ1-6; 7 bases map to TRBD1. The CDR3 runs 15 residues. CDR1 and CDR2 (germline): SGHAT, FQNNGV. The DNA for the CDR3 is TGTGCCAGCAGCTTGGGGACAGATTATAGTTCACCCCTCCACTTT. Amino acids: CASSLGTDYSSPLHF.

As DNA, the CDR3 is TGCGCCAGCAGCTTGGGAGCCGACAATGAGCAGTTCTTC. It specifies CASSLGADNEQFF. The gene calls are TRBV5-1 and TRBJ2-1; D unclear. Per the germline V gene, CDR1 is SGHRS and CDR2 is YFSETQ. Trimming removed 0 bases from V and 5 bases from J, with 6 bases in between. This CDR3 is 13 amino acids long.

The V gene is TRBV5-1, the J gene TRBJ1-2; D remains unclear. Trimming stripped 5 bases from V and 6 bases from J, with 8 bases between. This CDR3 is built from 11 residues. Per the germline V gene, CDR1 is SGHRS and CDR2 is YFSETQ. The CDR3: CASRESHGYTF. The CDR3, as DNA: TGCGCCAGCAGAGAGAGTCATGGCTACACCTTC.

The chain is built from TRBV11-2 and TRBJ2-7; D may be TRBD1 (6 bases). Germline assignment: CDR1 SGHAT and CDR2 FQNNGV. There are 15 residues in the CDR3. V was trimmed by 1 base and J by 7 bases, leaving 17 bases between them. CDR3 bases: TGTGCCAGCAGCTTAGGGCACCGGACAGCCCGGGAGCAGTACTTC. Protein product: CASSLGHRTAREQYF.

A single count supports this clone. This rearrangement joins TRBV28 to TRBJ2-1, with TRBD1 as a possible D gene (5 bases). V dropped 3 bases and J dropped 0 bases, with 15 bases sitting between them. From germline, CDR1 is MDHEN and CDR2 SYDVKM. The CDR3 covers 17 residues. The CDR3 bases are TGTGCCAGCAGTTTGCTGCTAAGGGGAAGCTCCTACAATGAGCAGTTCTTC. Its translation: CASSLLLRGSSYNEQFF.

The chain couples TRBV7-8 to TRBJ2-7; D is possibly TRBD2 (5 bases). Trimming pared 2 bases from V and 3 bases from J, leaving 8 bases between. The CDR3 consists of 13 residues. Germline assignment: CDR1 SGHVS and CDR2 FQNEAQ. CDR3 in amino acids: CASSLTGFYEQYF. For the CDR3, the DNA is TGTGCCAGCAGCTTAACGGGGTTCTACGAGCAGTACTTC.

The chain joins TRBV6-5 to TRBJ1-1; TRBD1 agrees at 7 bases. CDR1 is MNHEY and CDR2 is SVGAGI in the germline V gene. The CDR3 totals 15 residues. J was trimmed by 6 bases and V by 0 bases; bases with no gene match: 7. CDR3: CASSYSIQGEAEAFF. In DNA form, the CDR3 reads TGTGCCAGCAGTTACTCGATCCAGGGGGAGGCTGAAGCTTTCTTT.

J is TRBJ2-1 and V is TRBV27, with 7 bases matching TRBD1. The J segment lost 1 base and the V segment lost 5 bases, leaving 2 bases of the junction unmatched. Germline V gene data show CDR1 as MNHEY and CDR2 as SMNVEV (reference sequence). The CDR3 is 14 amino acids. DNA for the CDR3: TGTGCCAGCAGTCGACAGGGATCCTACAATGAGCAGTTCTTC. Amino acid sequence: CASSRQGSYNEQFF.

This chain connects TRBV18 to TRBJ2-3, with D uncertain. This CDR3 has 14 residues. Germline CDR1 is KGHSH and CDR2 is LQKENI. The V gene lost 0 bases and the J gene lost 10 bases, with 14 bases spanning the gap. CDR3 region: CASSPPIRVGPQYF. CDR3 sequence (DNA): TGTGCCAGCTCACCACCGATTCGCGTAGGGCCGCAGTATTTT.

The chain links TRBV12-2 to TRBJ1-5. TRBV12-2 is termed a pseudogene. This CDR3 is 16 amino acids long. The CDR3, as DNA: TGTGCAAGTCGCCCCCCCGAGGGGAGGGTCAATCAGCCCCAGCATTTT. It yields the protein CASRPPEGRVNQPQHF.

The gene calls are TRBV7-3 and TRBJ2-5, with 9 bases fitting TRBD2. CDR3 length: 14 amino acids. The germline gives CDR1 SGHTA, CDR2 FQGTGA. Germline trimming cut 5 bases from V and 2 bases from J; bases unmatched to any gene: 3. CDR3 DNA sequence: TGTGCCAGCAGCCTAGCGGGGTATCAAGAGACCCAGTACTTC. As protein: CASSLAGYQETQYF.

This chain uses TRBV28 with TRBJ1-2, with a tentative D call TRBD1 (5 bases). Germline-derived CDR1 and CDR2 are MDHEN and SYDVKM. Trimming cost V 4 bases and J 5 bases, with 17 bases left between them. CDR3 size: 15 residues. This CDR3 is CASSSSPDPGYGYTF. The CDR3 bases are TGTGCCAGCAGTTCGAGTCCCGACCCAGGGTATGGCTACACCTTC.

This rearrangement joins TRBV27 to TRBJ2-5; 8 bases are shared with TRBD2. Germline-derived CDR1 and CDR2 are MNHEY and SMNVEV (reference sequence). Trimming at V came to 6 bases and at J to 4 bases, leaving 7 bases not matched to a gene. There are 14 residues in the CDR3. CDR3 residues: CASSDLGGGETQYF. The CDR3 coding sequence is TGTGCCAGCAGCGACCTCGGGGGGGGAGAGACCCAGTACTTC.

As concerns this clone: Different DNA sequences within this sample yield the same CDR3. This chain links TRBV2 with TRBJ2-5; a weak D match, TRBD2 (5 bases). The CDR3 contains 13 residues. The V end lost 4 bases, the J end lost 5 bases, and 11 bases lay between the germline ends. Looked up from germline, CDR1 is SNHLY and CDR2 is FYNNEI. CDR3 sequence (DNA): TGTGCCAGCAGTGTCCGGGGAGAGGAGACCCAGTACTTC. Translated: CASSVRGEETQYF.

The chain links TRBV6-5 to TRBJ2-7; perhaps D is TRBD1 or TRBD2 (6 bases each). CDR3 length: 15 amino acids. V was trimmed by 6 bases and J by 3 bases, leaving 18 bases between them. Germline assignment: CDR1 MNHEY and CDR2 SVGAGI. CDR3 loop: CASRYRASGVYEQYF. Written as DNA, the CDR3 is TGTGCCAGCAGGTACAGGGCTTCGGGGGTCTACGAGCAGTACTTC.

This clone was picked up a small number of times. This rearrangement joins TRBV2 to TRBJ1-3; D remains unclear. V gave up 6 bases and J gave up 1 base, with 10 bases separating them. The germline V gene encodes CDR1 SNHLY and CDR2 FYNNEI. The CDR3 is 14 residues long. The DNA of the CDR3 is TGTGCCAGCAGCGAGGTGGGGTCTGGAAACACCATATATTTT. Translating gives CASSEVGSGNTIYF.

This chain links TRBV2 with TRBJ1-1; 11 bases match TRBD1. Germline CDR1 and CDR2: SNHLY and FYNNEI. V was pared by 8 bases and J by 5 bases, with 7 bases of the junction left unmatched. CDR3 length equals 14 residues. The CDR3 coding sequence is TGTGCCAGCGCCGGACAGGGGGCTCGTACTGAAGCTTTCTTT. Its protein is CASAGQGARTEAFF.

DNA for the CDR3: TGTGCCAGCAGTTACTCAGCAGGGAATCAGCCCCAGCATTTT. It is translated as CASSYSAGNQPQHF. J is TRBJ1-5 and V is TRBV6-5; TRBD1 is a possible D gene (5 bases). The CDR3 length is 14 residues. Per germline, CDR1 MNHEY and CDR2 SVGAGI. V lost 0 bases and J lost 4, with 7 bases in between.

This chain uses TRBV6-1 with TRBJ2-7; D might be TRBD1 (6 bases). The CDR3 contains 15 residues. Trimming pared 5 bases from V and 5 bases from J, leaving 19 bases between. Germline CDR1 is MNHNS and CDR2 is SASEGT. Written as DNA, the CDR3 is TGTGCCAGCAGTACCCATGCCGGGACAATCAACGAGCAGTACTTC. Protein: CASSTHAGTINEQYF.

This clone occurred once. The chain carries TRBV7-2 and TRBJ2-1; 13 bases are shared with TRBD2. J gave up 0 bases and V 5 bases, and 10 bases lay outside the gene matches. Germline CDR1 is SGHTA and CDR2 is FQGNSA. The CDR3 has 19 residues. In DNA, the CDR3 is TGTGCCAGCAGCCTGCATGGGAGGACTAGCGGGAGCTCCTACAATGAGCAGTTCTTC. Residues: CASSLHGRTSGSSYNEQFF. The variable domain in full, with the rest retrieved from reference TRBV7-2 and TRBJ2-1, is GAGVSQSPSNKVTEKGKDVELRCDPISGHTALYWYRQSLGQGLEFLIYFQGNSAPDKSGLPSDRFSAERTGGSVSTLTIQRTQQEDSAVYLCASSLHGRTSGSSYNEQFFGPGTRLTVL.

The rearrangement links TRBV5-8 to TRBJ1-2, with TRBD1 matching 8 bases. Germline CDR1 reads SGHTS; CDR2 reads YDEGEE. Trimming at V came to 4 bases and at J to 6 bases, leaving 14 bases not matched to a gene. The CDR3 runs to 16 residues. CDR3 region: CASSPTGQEKGNGYTF. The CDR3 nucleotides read TGTGCCAGCAGCCCGACGGGACAGGAAAAGGGGAATGGCTACACCTTC.

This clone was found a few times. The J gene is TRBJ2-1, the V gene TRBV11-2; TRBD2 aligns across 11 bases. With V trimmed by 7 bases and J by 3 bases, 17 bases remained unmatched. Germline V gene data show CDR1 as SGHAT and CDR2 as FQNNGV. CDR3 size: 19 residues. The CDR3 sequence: CASTIGGLAGGSVYNEQFF. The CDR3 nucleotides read TGTGCCAGCACCATAGGAGGGCTAGCGGGAGGCTCAGTCTACAATGAGCAGTTCTTC.

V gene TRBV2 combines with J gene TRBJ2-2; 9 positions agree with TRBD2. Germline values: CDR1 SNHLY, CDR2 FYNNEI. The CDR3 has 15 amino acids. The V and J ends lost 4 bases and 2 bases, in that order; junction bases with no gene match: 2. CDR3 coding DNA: TGTGCCAGCAGTGGACTAGCGGTTAACACCGGGGAGCTGTTTTTT. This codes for CASSGLAVNTGELFF.

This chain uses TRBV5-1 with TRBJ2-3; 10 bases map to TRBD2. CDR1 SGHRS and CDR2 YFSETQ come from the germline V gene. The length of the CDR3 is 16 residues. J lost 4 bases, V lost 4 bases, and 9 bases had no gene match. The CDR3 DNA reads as TGCGCCAGCAGCGTTAGCGGGGGGTTTGGGGCAGATACGCAGTATTTT. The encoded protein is CASSVSGGFGADTQYF.